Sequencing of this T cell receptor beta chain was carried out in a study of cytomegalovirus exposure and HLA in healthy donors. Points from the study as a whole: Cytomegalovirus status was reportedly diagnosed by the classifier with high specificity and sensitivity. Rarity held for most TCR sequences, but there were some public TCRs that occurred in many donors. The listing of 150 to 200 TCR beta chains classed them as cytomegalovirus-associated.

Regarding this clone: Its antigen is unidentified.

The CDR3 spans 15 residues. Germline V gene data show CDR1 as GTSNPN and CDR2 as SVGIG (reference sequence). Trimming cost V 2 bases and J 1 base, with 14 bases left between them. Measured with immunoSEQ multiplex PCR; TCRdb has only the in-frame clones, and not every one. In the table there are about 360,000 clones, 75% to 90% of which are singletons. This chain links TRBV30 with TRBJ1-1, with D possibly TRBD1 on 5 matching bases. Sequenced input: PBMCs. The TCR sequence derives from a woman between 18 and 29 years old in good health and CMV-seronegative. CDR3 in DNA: TGTGCCTGGAGTCTCCCAGGGCCGGCGAACACTGAAGCTTTCTTT. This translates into CAWSLPGPANTEAFF.